The T cell receptor beta chain described here comes from a study of regulatory T cells in long-lasting Graves disease. Described time point: persistent/refractory GD, antithyroid drugs over 5 years with positive TRAb. Extracted PBMC RNA gave rise to the TCR library. To make TCR beta libraries, researchers used iRepertoire HTBI primers and Arm-PCR of CDR3 regions. Per the original data handling: Samples collectively showed approximately 62 TRBV and approximately 13 TRBJ segments. TCRdb re-called the multiplex PCR reads with MiXCR, one entry per CDR3 protein. The V and J calls and clone size are TCRdb's, not the authors'. The sample consists of more than 650,000 distinct CDR3 sequences, about 30% of them appearing once. This CDR3 comprises 15 residues. With 0 bases removed from V and 7 bases from J, the gap between germline ends came to 16 bases. The germline gives CDR1 DFQATT, CDR2 SNEGSKA (reference sequence).

The receptor was isolated from a female donor with Graves disease. Here the sequenced sample was peripheral blood mononuclear cells (PBMCs), taken when the disease was refractory, from a patient treated with antithyroid drugs. The chain couples TRBV20-1 to TRBJ1-5; the D is unclear. In DNA, the CDR3 is TGCAGTGCTAGAGACCCCCAAGGGTCTCTACAGCCCCAGCATTTT. Translation gives CSARDPQGSLQPQHF.